This paragraph covers one TCR beta chain sequence. Its specificity is not known. TCRdb keeps only in-frame clones here, not all; method: immunoSEQ multiplex PCR. The sample yields 120,000 or so clones, approximately 88% seen once. This sample stems from a study of cytomegalovirus exposure and HLA in healthy donors. As for the study in general: The approximately 120 validation repertoires were reported in a later analysis to have been generated on the same platform as the 666 first-cohort repertoires. Findings and limits, study-wide: In vitro, three CMV-associated chains proved specific for CMV antigens.

The receptor was derived from a man aged 18 to 35 in good health and CMV-seronegative. The source material was PBMCs.

The DNA of the CDR3 is TGTGCCAGCAGGCTAGCGGGGAGAAATGAGCAGTTCTTC. Residues: CASRLAGRNEQFF. The chain has TRBV28 and TRBJ2-1, with TRBD2 matching 9 bases. Germline CDR1 and CDR2: MDHEN and SYDVKM. The CDR3 sequence is 13 residues long. The V segment lost 6 bases and the J segment 7 bases; nucleotides outside the gene matches: 4.